A selection of T cell receptor beta chains follows, all from one sample in a study of tumor-infiltrating lymphocytes in primary liver carcinoma. From the multiplex PCR reads, TCRdb called clonotypes with MiXCR, one entry per CDR3 protein. The data contain 35,000 to 45,000 distinct CDR3 sequences, 60% to 80% of them singletons. Input material: tumor-adjacent normal liver tissue. These receptors came from a woman aged 25 to 39 with primary liver carcinoma and hepatitis B virus infection. Each CDR3 is given with its conserved first and last residue. A D gene is named only where the DNA matches it firmly. Rows may omit the clone size; those that give it use once, few, many or a size class.

V,J,size,length,D,DNA,CDR3
TRBV6-2/TRBV6-3,TRBJ2-3,NA,15,NA,TGTGCCAACAGTCGCCCAGCCGGAGGCGCAGATACGCAGTATTTT,CANSRPAGGADTQYF
TRBV28,TRBJ2-1,many,14,NA,TGTGCCAGCAGCCCGGCTCTTAGCGTCAATGAGCAGTTCTTC,CASSPALSVNEQFF
TRBV6-7,TRBJ1-1,NA,14,NA,TGTGTAAGCAGTTACCCCCGGATGAACACTGAAGCTTTCTTT,CVSSYPRMNTEAFF
TRBV29-1,TRBJ2-1,NA,17,TRBD2,TGCAGTGGGTTTAGGTCCTACCTAGCGGGAGGAATGAATGAGCAATTCTTC,CSGFRSYLAGGMNEQFF
TRBV6-1,TRBJ2-5,once,14,NA,TGTGCCAGCGGTAGCAGGAGAGGCGGGGAGACCCAGTACTTC,CASGSRRGGETQYF
TRBV12-3/TRBV12-4,TRBJ2-1,NA,15,TRBD2,TGTGCCAACACCCTGTCCAGGACTAGCGGACTTGAGCAGTTCTTC,CANTLSRTSGLEQFF
TRBV11-3,TRBJ2-3,few,14,NA,TGTGCCAGCAGCTTCAGGACTAGCACAGATACGCAGTATTTT,CASSFRTSTDTQYF
TRBV7-8,TRBJ2-3,NA,16,TRBD2,TGTGCCAGCAGCTTAGTATCGGGAGGGCCTGGCGATACGCAGTATTTT,CASSLVSGGPGDTQYF
TRBV6-5,TRBJ2-2,many,14,NA,TGTGCCAGCAGCCCTGATGGGGAGTTCGGGGAGCTGTTTTTT,CASSPDGEFGELFF
TRBV11-2,TRBJ1-1,NA,11,NA,TGTACCAGCAGCCCCGGGATAGAAGCCTTCTTT,CTSSPGIEAFF
TRBV29-1,TRBJ2-7,NA,14,NA,TGCAGCATCGTCGTTGGCGGGCGTCCCTACGAGCAGTACTTC,CSIVVGGRPYEQYF
TRBV4-3,TRBJ2-2,NA,18,TRBD2,TGCGCCAGCAACCAAGGACTAGCGGGAGAGATGAACACCGGGGAGCTGTTTTTT,CASNQGLAGEMNTGELFF
TRBV11-2,TRBJ2-5,NA,14,NA,TGTTCCAGCAGCCGGGACGGAACCCAAGAGGCCCAGTACTTC,CSSSRDGTQEAQYF
TRBV7-6,TRBJ2-3,NA,14,NA,TGTGCCAGCAGCTTAGAACAAAGCACAGATACGCAGTATTTT,CASSLEQSTDTQYF
TRBV13,TRBJ2-7,NA,14,NA,TGTGCCAGCAGCCCTCGGATAGGCCGGCACGAGCAGTATTTC,CASSPRIGRHEQYF
TRBV6-5,TRBJ1-3,NA,14,NA,TGTGCCAGCATTTACGCCCCCTCTGGAAACACCGTATATTTT,CASIYAPSGNTVYF
TRBV13,TRBJ2-7,NA,14,NA,TGTACCAGCAGCCCTATGGGGCGGCACTACGAGCAGTACTTC,CTSSPMGRHYEQYF
TRBV11-2,TRBJ2-7,NA,14,TRBD1,TGTGCCAGCAGCTGGACAGGGCCTTCCTACGAGGAGTACTTC,CASSWTGPSYEEYF
TRBV4-1,TRBJ1-4,NA,18,NA,TGTGCCAGCCGCCAAGGTGGTCTTAGACAGTCAACTAATGAAAAACTGTTTTTT,CASRQGGLRQSTNEKLFF
TRBV24-1,TRBJ2-3,few,15,NA,TGTGCCACCAGTGATTTTACCGGGGCCACAGATACGCAGTATTTT,CATSDFTGATDTQYF
TRBV5-5,TRBJ2-1,NA,11,NA,TGTGCCAGCAGCTTGTGGAATGAGGGGTTCTTC,CASSLWNEGFF
TRBV30,TRBJ1-6,many,17,NA,TGTGCCTGGAGTGTACCCTGGAATTACAGGGAAGGGTCACCCCTCCACTTT,CAWSVPWNYREGSPLHF
TRBV6-5,TRBJ1-2,NA,14,TRBD1,TGTACCAGCAATTATAACGGACAGGGCAGCGGCTACACATTC,CTSNYNGQGSGYTF
TRBV6-1,TRBJ1-6,NA,15,NA,TGTGCCAGCAGTGAACAGGGCTATAGCGGTTCACCACTCCACTTT,CASSEQGYSGSPLHF
TRBV6-5,TRBJ1-1,NA,14,NA,TGTGCCAGCAATTACTCGGAGGGGGGGGCTGAAGCTTTCTTT,CASNYSEGGAEAFF
TRBV6-5,TRBJ2-2,few,17,TRBD2,TGTGCCAGCAGTTACTCGGTGGCGGGAGGGAACACCGGGGAGCTGTTTTTT,CASSYSVAGGNTGELFF
TRBV29-1,TRBJ2-5,NA,14,NA,TGCAGCGTTGTCCTCTCCGGGGCGGGACGGACCCAGTACTTC,CSVVLSGAGRTQYF
TRBV12-3/TRBV12-4,TRBJ2-1,NA,11,NA,TGTGCCAGCAGCCGGGTAGGCTCGCAGTTCTTC,CASSRVGSQFF
TRBV5-6,TRBJ2-5,NA,11,NA,TGTGACAGCAGCTTAAGAGAGACCCGGTACTTC,CDSSLRETRYF
TRBV6-5,TRBJ2-7,NA,15,NA,TGTGCTAGCAGTTACAAGGATAACAGCTCCTACGAGCAGTACTTC,CASSYKDNSSYEQYF
TRBV2,TRBJ2-1,many,18,TRBD2,TGTGCCAGCAGTGAAACTGTTGGCGGGAGGGTCCTTACCAATGAGCAGTTCTTC,CASSETVGGRVLTNEQFF
TRBV12-3/TRBV12-4,TRBJ2-7,NA,15,NA,TGTGCCAGCAGTCATCAGGCCAATTTAGCCTACGAGCAGTACTTC,CASSHQANLAYEQYF
TRBV6-5,TRBJ2-2,NA,15,NA,TGTGCCAGCAGTTCATCGGGACACCACACCGGGGAGCTGTGTTTT,CASSSSGHHTGELCF
TRBV6-4,TRBJ2-7,NA,15,TRBD1,TGTGCCAGCAGTTACTCAGGGGGTGCGGGCAATGTGCAGTACTTC,CASSYSGGAGNVQYF